Each of the 3 T cell receptor beta chains below was sequenced from the same sample in a study of T-cell memory formation after mild COVID-19. TCRdb passed the 5' RACE reads through MiXCR, listing each CDR3 protein once. The repertoire has 500,000 to 600,000 distinct CDR3 sequences, roughly 18% of them found once; the top ten carry 12%. Sequencing input: PBMCs or a T cell subset sorted from them (not recorded which). The receptor source for this set is an adult woman who had mild COVID-19 (a few samples of this study predate the infection). Cell type and time point are not known.

A few counts support this clonotype. The J gene is TRBJ2-1, the V gene TRBV7-6; 9 bases align to TRBD1. Germline V gene lookup returns CDR1 SGHVS and CDR2 FNYEAQ. V lost 5 bases to trimming and J lost 4 bases; unmatched junction nucleotides: 6. This CDR3 comprises 15 residues. CDR3 amino acids: CASSATGGAYNEQFF. The CDR3 DNA reads TGTGCCAGCAGCGCAACAGGGGGCGCATACAATGAGCAGTTCTTC. The entire variable domain, with the rest obtained from reference TRBV7-6 and TRBJ2-1, is as follows: GAGVSQSPRYKVTKRGQDVALRCDPISGHVSLYWYRQALGQGPEFLTYFNYEAQQDKSGLPNDRFSAERPEGSISTLTIQRTEQRDSAMYRCASSATGGAYNEQFFGPGTRLTVL.

Ten or more counts support this clonotype. The chain employs TRBV29-1 and TRBJ2-1; 13 bases line up with TRBD2. V was pared by 5 bases and J by 7 bases, with 11 bases of the junction left unmatched. The V gene's germline CDR1 is SQVTM and CDR2 ANQGSEA. The length of the CDR3 is 16 residues. CDR3 amino acids: CSVHSPGLAGRNEQFF. In DNA form, the CDR3 reads TGCAGCGTTCATTCCCCGGGACTAGCGGGACGAAATGAGCAGTTCTTC.

The chain combines TRBV11-2 with TRBJ2-7; possible D gene TRBD2, 5 bases. The CDR3 spans 14 residues. Trimming removed 3 bases at V and 3 bases at J, with 12 bases between. Germline V gene lookup returns CDR1 SGHAT and CDR2 FQNNGV. The CDR3 protein is CASSLTGTIYEQYF. The DNA of the CDR3 is TGTGCCAGCAGCTTGACGGGAACGATCTACGAGCAGTACTTC.